This T cell receptor (beta chain) was captured by sequencing in a study of blood T cell repertoires in COVID-19. Study details: Sites in the United States, Italy and Spain provided acute and convalescent COVID-19 samples. Nucleic acid was either cDNA or gDNA, and it came from T cells, B-cell-depleted T cells, or PBMCs.

In the original workflow: It was from reference gene primer amplification that nucleated cell counts were estimated. Measured with immunoSEQ multiplex PCR; TCRdb has only the in-frame clones, and not every one. D and trimming come from the DNA, and the V and J calls and clone size come from that table. Of some 300,000 clones in the sample, more than 70% were seen once. Per germline, CDR1 SGHTS and CDR2 YDEGEE. V lost 4 bases to trimming and J lost 10 bases; unmatched junction nucleotides: 4. The CDR3 has 14 residues. Sequenced sample: peripheral blood. The source of this sequence is a woman in her 30s who had recovered from COVID-19. The chain links TRBV5-8 to TRBJ2-1, with 14 bases that match TRBD2. CDR3: CASSLGLAGGEQFF. In DNA, the CDR3 is TGTGCCAGCAGCCTCGGACTAGCGGGGGGCGAGCAGTTCTTC.